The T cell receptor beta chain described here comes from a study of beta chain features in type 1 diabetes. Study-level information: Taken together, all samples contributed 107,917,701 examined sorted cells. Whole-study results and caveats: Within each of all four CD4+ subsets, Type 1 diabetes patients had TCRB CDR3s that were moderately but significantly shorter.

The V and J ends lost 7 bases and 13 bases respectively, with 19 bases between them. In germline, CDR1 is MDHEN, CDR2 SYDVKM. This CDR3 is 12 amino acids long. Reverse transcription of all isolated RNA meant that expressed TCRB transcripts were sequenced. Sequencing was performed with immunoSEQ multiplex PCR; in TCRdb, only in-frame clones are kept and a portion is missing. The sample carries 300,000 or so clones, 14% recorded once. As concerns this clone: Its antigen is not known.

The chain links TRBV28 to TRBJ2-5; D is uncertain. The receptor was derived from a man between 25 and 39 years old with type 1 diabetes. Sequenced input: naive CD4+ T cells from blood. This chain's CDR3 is CASTELGRQAYF. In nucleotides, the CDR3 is TGTGCCAGCACCGAGTTGGGTAGGCAGGCGTACTTC. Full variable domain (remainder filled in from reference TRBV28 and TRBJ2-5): DVKVTQSSRYLVKRTGEKVFLECVQDMDHENMFWYRQDPGLGLRLIYFSYDVKMKEKGDIPEGYSVSREKKERFSLILESASTNQTSMYLCASTELGRQAYFGPGTRLLVL.